Listed below are T cell receptor beta chains from one sample, sequenced in a study of T-cell reconstitution after alpha-beta-depleted transplantation in children. TCRdb reprocessed the PCR reads via MiXCR and lists one record per CDR3 protein. The repertoire holds about 98,000 distinct CDR3 sequences, with more than 20% as singletons. The sample consisted of PBMCs, taken before TCRalphabeta/CD19-depleted stem cell transplant. The receptors shown here come from a boy under 10 years old with acute lymphoblastic leukemia, due to receive a stem cell transplant. Each CDR3 is given with its conserved first and last residue. A D gene is named only where the DNA matches it firmly. Not all rows give a size; the values are once, few, many and, for expanded clones, a class.

v_call,d_call,clone_size,j_call,cdr3_aa,cdr3_nt
TRBV20-1,TRBD1,few,TRBJ1-2,CSARADRINYGYTF,TGCAGTGCTAGAGCGGACAGGATTAACTATGGCTACACCTTC
TRBV6-1,NA,NA,TRBJ2-5,CASSEARVPNQETQYF,TGTGCCAGCAGTGAAGCGCGGGTCCCGAACCAAGAGACCCAGTACTTC
TRBV6-1,TRBD2,few,TRBJ2-7,CASMVAPTSGAYEQYF,TGTGCCAGCATGGTGGCCCCGACTAGCGGAGCCTACGAGCAGTACTTC
TRBV4-3,TRBD1,few,TRBJ2-3,CASSQDRVPDTQYF,TGCGCCAGCAGCCAGGACAGGGTACCTGATACGCAGTATTTT
TRBV12-3/TRBV12-4,TRBD1,NA,TRBJ1-3,CASSIRQGTSGNTIYF,TGTGCCAGCAGTATAAGACAGGGGACCTCTGGAAACACCATATATTTT
TRBV11-1,TRBD2,NA,TRBJ2-3,CASSLVLAEGPLSDTQYF,TGTGCCAGCAGCTTGGTGCTAGCGGAGGGGCCTCTATCGGATACGCAGTATTTT
TRBV6-1,NA,NA,TRBJ2-5,CASSDQRSPETQYF,TGTGCCAGCAGTGACCAGCGGAGCCCAGAGACCCAGTACTTC
TRBV20-1,NA,NA,TRBJ1-4,CSARVGPGREKLFF,TGCAGTGCTAGAGTGGGGCCCGGTCGCGAAAAACTGTTTTTT
TRBV6-2/TRBV6-3,TRBD2,few,TRBJ2-5,CASSYSLASGETQYF,TGTGCCAGCAGTTACTCGTTGGCTAGCGGGGAGACCCAGTACTTC
TRBV12-3/TRBV12-4,TRBD2,NA,TRBJ2-1,CASKASGGASDEQFF,TGTGCCAGCAAAGCTAGCGGAGGGGCATCGGATGAGCAGTTCTTC
TRBV11-2,NA,few,TRBJ2-4,CASSSQGVGIQYF,TGTGCCAGCAGCTCCCAAGGGGTCGGCATTCAGTACTTC
TRBV3-1,TRBD1,few,TRBJ1-2,CASSPTGAGYTF,TGTGCCAGCAGCCCGACAGGGGCCGGCTACACCTTC
TRBV28,TRBD2,NA,TRBJ2-1,CASSWPRTSGAYNEQFF,TGTGCCAGCAGTTGGCCGCGGACTAGCGGGGCATACAATGAGCAGTTCTTC
TRBV7-2,NA,many,TRBJ1-1,CASSFRPGEAFF,TGTGCCAGCAGCTTTAGGCCGGGGGAAGCTTTCTTT
TRBV30,NA,NA,TRBJ2-3,CAWSRLAASTDTQYF,TGTGCCTGGAGTCGATTAGCGGCTAGCACAGATACGCAGTATTTT
TRBV27,NA,few,TRBJ2-6,CASSLYQGPYSGANVLTF,TGTGCCAGCAGTTTATATCAGGGGCCCTACTCTGGGGCCAACGTCCTGACTTTC
TRBV29-1,NA,few,TRBJ2-1,CSVIPTRSYNEQFF,TGCAGCGTCATACCGACTAGAAGTTACAATGAGCAGTTCTTC
TRBV7-9,NA,few,TRBJ2-6,CAARSSGANVLTF,TGTGCTGCCCGGTCCTCTGGGGCCAACGTCCTGACTTTC
TRBV9,NA,NA,TRBJ2-2,CASSATGSTGELFF,TGTGCCAGCAGCGCCACAGGTTCCACCGGGGAGCTGTTTTTT
TRBV12-3/TRBV12-4,TRBD2,few,TRBJ2-7,CASSLVGGSEQYF,TGTGCCAGCAGTTTAGTTGGCGGGAGCGAGCAGTACTTC
TRBV28,NA,NA,TRBJ2-3,CASSLFLSLAGGATDTQYF,TGTGCCAGCAGTTTATTCCTTTCTCTGGCCGGAGGGGCCACAGATACGCAGTATTTT
TRBV7-8,TRBD2,many,TRBJ2-1,CASSLVSGRGHEQFF,TGTGCCAGCAGCTTAGTTAGCGGGAGGGGACATGAGCAGTTCTTC
TRBV29-1,NA,NA,TRBJ1-4,CSARFNEKLFF,TGCAGCGCCCGGTTCAATGAAAAACTGTTTTTT
TRBV9,NA,NA,TRBJ2-1,CASSRDFWTNEQFF,TGTGCCAGCAGCAGGGACTTCTGGACCAATGAGCAGTTCTTC
TRBV14,NA,few,TRBJ2-2,CASSQNPDTGELFF,TGTGCCAGCAGCCAGAACCCAGACACCGGGGAGCTGTTTTTT
TRBV2,TRBD2,NA,TRBJ2-1,CASSALALGGEQFF,TGTGCCAGCAGTGCCCTAGCTTTGGGAGGGGAGCAGTTCTTC